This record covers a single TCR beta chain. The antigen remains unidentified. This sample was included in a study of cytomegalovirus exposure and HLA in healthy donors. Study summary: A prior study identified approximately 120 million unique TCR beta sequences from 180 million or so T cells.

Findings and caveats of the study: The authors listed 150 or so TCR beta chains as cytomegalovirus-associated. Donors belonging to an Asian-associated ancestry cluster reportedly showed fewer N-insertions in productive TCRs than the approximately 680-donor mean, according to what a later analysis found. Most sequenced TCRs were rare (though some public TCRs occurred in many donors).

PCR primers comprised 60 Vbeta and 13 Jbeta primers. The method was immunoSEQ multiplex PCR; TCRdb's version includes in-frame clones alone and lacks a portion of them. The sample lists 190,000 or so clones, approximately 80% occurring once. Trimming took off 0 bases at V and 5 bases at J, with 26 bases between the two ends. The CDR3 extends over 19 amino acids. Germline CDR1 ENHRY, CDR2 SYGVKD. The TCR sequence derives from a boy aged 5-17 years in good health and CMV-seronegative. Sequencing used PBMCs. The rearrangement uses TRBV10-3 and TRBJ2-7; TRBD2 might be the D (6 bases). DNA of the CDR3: TGTGCCATCAGTGAGTCGGAGGGAACTTCTAGCCGGGAGAACCACGAGCAGTACTTC. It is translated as CAISESEGTSSRENHEQYF.